The clone carrying this TCR beta chain was seen once. The antigen is undetermined. Both 60 Vbeta primers and 13 Jbeta primers went into the PCR. Clones were sequenced by immunoSEQ multiplex PCR, and TCRdb holds only the in-frame ones, with some missing. The table includes about 140,000 clones, roughly 80% detected once. These data are taken from a study of cytomegalovirus exposure and HLA in healthy donors. Study-level background: HLA-typed donors contributed about 85 million unique TCRs, which were held in an early data release. The Caucasian-associated ancestry cluster contained approximately 81% of the approximately 400 genotyped donors. Study-level points and caveats: Specific recognition of CMV antigens was confirmed in vitro for a few chains (all CMV-associated). There were several of the most significant clusters that appeared linked to common viral pathogens in a later analysis.

The CDR3 runs to 14 residues. Losses at the gene ends were 5 bases for V and 5 bases for J; bases not matched to a gene: 10. Germline V gene lookup returns CDR1 GTSNPN and CDR2 SVGIG (reference sequence). Sequenced sample: PBMCs. The sequence came from a man aged 25-45 years in good health and CMV-seronegative. V usage is TRBV30 and J usage is TRBJ1-1, with TRBD1 matching over 8 bases. CDR3 loop: CAWQTGQGITEAFF. As DNA, the CDR3 is TGTGCCTGGCAAACAGGACAGGGTATAACTGAAGCTTTCTTT.